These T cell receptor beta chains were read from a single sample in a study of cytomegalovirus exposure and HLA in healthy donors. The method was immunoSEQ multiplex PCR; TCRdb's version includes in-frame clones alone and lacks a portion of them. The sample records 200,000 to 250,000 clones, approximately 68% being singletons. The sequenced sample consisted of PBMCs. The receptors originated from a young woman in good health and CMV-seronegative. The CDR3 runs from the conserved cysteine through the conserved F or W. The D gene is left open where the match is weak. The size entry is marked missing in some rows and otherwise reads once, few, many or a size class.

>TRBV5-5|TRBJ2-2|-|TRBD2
CASSSPGSSGVSNTGELFF
TGTGCCAGCAGCTCTCCTGGGTCGAGCGGGGTATCGAACACCGGGGAGCTGTTTTTT
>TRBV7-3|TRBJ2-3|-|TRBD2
CASSLGSGGSTDTQYF
TGTGCCAGCAGCTTGGGAAGCGGGGGGTCCACAGATACGCAGTATTTT
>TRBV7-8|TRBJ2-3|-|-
CASGATDTQYF
TGTGCCAGCGGGGCTACAGATACGCAGTATTTT
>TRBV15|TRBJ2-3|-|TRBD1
CATSLEGQGFTDTQYF
TGTGCCACCAGCCTTGAGGGACAGGGGTTCACAGATACGCAGTATTTT
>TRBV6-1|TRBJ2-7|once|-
CASSERMGTQYEQYF
TGTGCCAGCAGTGAAAGAATGGGGACACAATACGAGCAGTACTTC
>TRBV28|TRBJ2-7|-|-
CASSRGLGLTSEQYF
TGTGCCAGCAGTCGTGGCCTGGGCCTAACTAGCGAGCAGTACTTC
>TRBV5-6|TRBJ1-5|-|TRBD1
CASSLTPGQGLGPQHF
TGTGCCAGCAGCTTAACCCCGGGACAGGGGCTGGGGCCCCAGCATTTT
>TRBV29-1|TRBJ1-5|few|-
CSVVVTADSNQPQHF
TGCAGCGTTGTCGTAACAGCTGATAGCAATCAGCCCCAGCATTTT
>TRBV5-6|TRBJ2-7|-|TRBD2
CASSLGPSGMIYEQYF
TGTGCCAGCAGCTTAGGACCTAGCGGGATGATCTACGAGCAGTACTTC
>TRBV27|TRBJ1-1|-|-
CASRFGHSNTEAFF
TGTGCCAGCAGATTCGGACACTCGAACACTGAAGCTTTCTTT
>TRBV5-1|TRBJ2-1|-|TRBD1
CASSPQGVEQFF
TGCGCCAGCAGCCCACAGGGGGTGGAGCAGTTCTTC
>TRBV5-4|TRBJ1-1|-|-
CASSEPGNTEAFF
TGTGCCAGCAGCGAACCAGGGAACACTGAAGCTTTCTTT
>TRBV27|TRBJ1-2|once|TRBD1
CARGQGQPQANYGYTF
TGTGCCAGAGGACAGGGCCAACCTCAAGCTAACTATGGCTACACCTTC
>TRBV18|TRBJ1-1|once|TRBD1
CASSPGQGAEAFF
TGTGCCAGCTCACCGGGACAGGGGGCTGAGGCTTTCTTT
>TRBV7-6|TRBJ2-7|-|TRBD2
CASSPYSGRPHEQYF
TGTGCCAGCAGCCCCTATAGCGGGAGGCCCCACGAGCAGTACTTC
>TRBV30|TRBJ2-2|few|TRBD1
CAWSVGTGGELFF
TGTGCCTGGAGTGTGGGGACAGGGGGGGAGCTGTTTTTT
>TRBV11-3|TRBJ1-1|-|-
CASSLRRNTEAFF
TGTGCCAGCAGCTTACGGAGGAACACTGAAGCTTTCTTT
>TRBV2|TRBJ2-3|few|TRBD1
CASNRDSGGWDTQYF
TGTGCCAGCAACAGGGACAGTGGCGGTTGGGATACGCAGTATTTT
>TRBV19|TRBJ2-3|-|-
CATNGGVFTDTQYF
TGTGCCACTAACGGCGGGGTATTCACAGATACGCAGTATTTT
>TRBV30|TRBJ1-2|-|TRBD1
CAWSNRGRVFGYGYTF
TGTGCCTGGAGTAATAGGGGGCGCGTTTTTGGCTATGGCTACACCTTC
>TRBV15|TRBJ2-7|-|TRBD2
CATSEGWVAGASYEQYF
TGTGCCACCAGCGAGGGGTGGGTAGCGGGAGCATCCTACGAGCAGTACTTC
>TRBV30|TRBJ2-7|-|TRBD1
CAWSGTGGEQYF
TGTGCCTGGAGTGGCACAGGGGGCGAGCAGTACTTC
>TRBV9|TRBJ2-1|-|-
CASSVGTVRHEQFF
TGTGCCAGCAGCGTAGGGACAGTCAGGCATGAGCAGTTCTTC
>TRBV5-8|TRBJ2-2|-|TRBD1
CASSPPDRGNTGELFF
TGTGCCAGCAGCCCCCCCGACAGGGGGAACACCGGGGAGCTGTTTTTT
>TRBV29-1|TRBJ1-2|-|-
CSVDDITSTYGYTF
TGCAGCGTTGACGACATCACCTCCACCTATGGCTACACCTTC
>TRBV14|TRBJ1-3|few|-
CASSQVRDSGNTIYF
TGTGCCAGCAGCCAAGTCAGGGACTCTGGAAACACCATATATTTT
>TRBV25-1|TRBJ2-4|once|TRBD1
CASSGTGVAKNIQYF
TGTGCCAGCAGTGGGACAGGGGTAGCCAAAAACATTCAGTACTTC
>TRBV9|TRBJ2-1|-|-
CASSGRTVSSYNEQFF
TGTGCCAGCAGCGGACGGACAGTGAGCTCCTACAATGAGCAGTTCTTC
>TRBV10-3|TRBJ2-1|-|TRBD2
CAISEWGGGVGSYNEQFF
TGTGCCATCAGTGAGTGGGGGGGTGGGGTAGGGTCCTACAATGAGCAGTTCTTC
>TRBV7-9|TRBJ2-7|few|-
CASSFRDNLYEQYF
TGTGCCAGCAGCTTCCGGGACAACCTCTACGAGCAGTACTTC
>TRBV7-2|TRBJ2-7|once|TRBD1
CASSLDRGSSYEQYF
TGTGCCAGCAGCTTGGACAGGGGGAGCTCCTACGAGCAGTACTTC
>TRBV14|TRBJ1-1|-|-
CASSQVGLGGSEAFF
TGTGCCAGCAGCCAAGTGGGCCTGGGTGGGTCTGAAGCTTTCTTT
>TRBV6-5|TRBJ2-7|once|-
CASSYTGTAGYEQYF
TGTGCCAGCAGTTACACCGGGACTGCCGGCTACGAGCAGTACTTC
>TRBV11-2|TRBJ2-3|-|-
CASSLTSTYDTQYF
TGTGCCAGCAGTTTGACTAGTACCTACGATACGCAGTATTTT
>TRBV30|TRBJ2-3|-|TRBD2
CASDYGLAGRITDTQYF
TGTGCCTCAGATTACGGACTAGCGGGAAGGATCACAGATACGCAGTATTTT
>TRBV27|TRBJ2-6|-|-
CASSLGGSGANVLTF
TGTGCCAGCAGTTTAGGGGGGTCCGGGGCCAACGTCCTGACTTTC
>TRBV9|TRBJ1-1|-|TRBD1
CASSATGGMNTEAFF
TGTGCCAGCAGCGCGACAGGGGGAATGAACACTGAAGCTTTCTTT
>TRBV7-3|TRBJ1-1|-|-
CASSAGGSTEAFF
TGTGCCAGCAGCGCTGGAGGCAGCACTGAAGCTTTCTTT
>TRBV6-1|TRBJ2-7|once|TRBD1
CASRQGIDYEQYF
TGTGCCAGTAGACAGGGGATCGACTACGAGCAGTACTTC
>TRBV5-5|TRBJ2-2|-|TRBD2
CASSLGAGDDTGELFF
TGTGCCAGCAGCTTAGGAGCGGGAGATGACACCGGGGAGCTGTTTTTT
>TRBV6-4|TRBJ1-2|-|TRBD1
CASRTGTGGNYGYTF
TGTGCCAGCAGGACCGGGACAGGGGGCAACTATGGCTACACCTTC
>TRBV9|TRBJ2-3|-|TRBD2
CASSVEYGRTDTQYF
TGTGCCAGCAGCGTAGAGTACGGGAGGACAGATACGCAGTATTTT
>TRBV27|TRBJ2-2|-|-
CASSSGPPAGSLTGELFF
TGTGCCAGCAGTTCCGGTCCACCGGCCGGGTCTTTGACCGGGGAGCTGTTTTTT
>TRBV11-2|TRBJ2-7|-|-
CASSSVGTPYEQYF
TGTGCCAGCAGCTCAGTGGGGACACCCTACGAGCAGTACTTC
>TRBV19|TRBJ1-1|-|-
CASSIEGRSNTEAFF
TGTGCCAGTAGTATAGAGGGGCGGTCGAACACTGAAGCTTTCTTT
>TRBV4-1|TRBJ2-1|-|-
CASSQDRTSYNEQFF
TGCGCCAGCAGCCAAGATAGAACCTCCTACAATGAGCAGTTCTTC
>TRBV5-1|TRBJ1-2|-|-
CASSLRNYGYTF
TGCGCCAGCAGCCTCAGGAACTATGGCTACACCTTC
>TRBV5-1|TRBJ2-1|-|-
CASSLAGGRDEQFF
TGCGCCAGCAGCTTGGCCGGCGGGCGCGATGAGCAGTTCTTC
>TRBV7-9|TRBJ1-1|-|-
CASTRRRTGADTEAFF
TGTGCCAGCACCAGAAGAAGAACAGGAGCCGACACGGAAGCTTTCTTT